This T cell receptor beta chain stems from a study of chemoradiotherapy in HPV16-positive cancers. Study background: Candidate HPV-specific T-cell clones and common TCR motifs came from functional assays in a couple of HPV16-positive patients. Study-wide results and limits: HPV-responsive T-cell expansion during chemoradiotherapy was linked to improved recurrence-free survival in HPV16-positive patients. Candidate HPV-specific clones and E7-related TCR motifs grew in tumor during treatment. Functional assays defining HPV-specific T cells used only a couple of HPV16-positive patients.

Of note for this clone: Its antigen is not identified.

TCRdb keeps only in-frame clones here, not all; method: immunoSEQ multiplex PCR. The data hold around 2,800 clones, with about four fifths observed a single time. The clonotype originates from a human donor with HPV-associated anogenital cancer. Here the sequenced sample was tumor tissue, taken from a patient who underwent chemoradiotherapy.

CDR3: CASSLGNYGYTF. The CDR3 nucleotides read TGTGCCAGCAGCTTGGGGAACTATGGCTACACCTTC. The chain combines TRBV5-6 with TRBJ1-2; D gene ambiguous. Deletions cut 0 bases from V and 2 bases from J, with 2 bases between. The germline CDR1 and CDR2 sequences are SGHDT and YYEEEE. The CDR3 length is 12 residues.